The rows below give T cell receptor beta chains drawn from one sample of a study of T cells after yellow fever vaccination. One entry per CDR3 protein, called by TCRdb with MiXCR from the 5' RACE reads. The data contain hundreds of thousands of distinct CDR3 sequences, 8% to 10% of them singletons. The source was PBMCs, collected on the day of the first yellow fever vaccination. These receptors all come from a man between 18 and 29 years old who received the YFV17D yellow fever vaccine. Both conserved end residues are part of each CDR3. A D gene is named only where the DNA matches it firmly.

CDR3aa: CAWSRVGNEQYF
d_gene: NA
v_gene: TRBV30

CDR3aa: CASSLNQGARETQYF
d_gene: TRBD1
v_gene: TRBV14

CDR3aa: CSARDNDGQNTEAFF
d_gene: NA
v_gene: TRBV20-1

CDR3aa: CASSFDRTSGGGKQYF
d_gene: TRBD2
v_gene: TRBV5-1

CDR3aa: CASSLGVQGASQETQYF
d_gene: NA
v_gene: TRBV7-9

CDR3aa: CSASQHYNEQFF
d_gene: NA
v_gene: TRBV20-1

CDR3aa: CASSLEDWGKLNEQFF
d_gene: NA
v_gene: TRBV7-6

CDR3aa: CASSLFSNEQFF
d_gene: NA
v_gene: TRBV7-2

CDR3aa: CSASGPDTQYF
d_gene: NA
v_gene: TRBV20-1

CDR3aa: CASSHRGWHNEQFF
d_gene: TRBD1
v_gene: TRBV28

CDR3aa: CSANGQFPDTQYF
d_gene: NA
v_gene: TRBV20-1

CDR3aa: CAAQGSRGFEDTQYF
d_gene: TRBD1
v_gene: TRBV24-1

CDR3aa: CASSFRDRAGAKNIQYF
d_gene: TRBD1
v_gene: TRBV27

CDR3aa: CSVVRGANTEAFF
d_gene: NA
v_gene: TRBV29-1

CDR3aa: CASSLGLRQQETQYF
d_gene: NA
v_gene: TRBV5-1

CDR3aa: CASSTLGQNSPLHF
d_gene: NA
v_gene: TRBV7-2

CDR3aa: CASSFRGGGTIQETQYF
d_gene: TRBD2
v_gene: TRBV5-1

CDR3aa: CASSQEGGGGGGANTQYF
d_gene: TRBD2
v_gene: TRBV4-2

CDR3aa: CATSRDREWDGELFF
d_gene: NA
v_gene: TRBV15